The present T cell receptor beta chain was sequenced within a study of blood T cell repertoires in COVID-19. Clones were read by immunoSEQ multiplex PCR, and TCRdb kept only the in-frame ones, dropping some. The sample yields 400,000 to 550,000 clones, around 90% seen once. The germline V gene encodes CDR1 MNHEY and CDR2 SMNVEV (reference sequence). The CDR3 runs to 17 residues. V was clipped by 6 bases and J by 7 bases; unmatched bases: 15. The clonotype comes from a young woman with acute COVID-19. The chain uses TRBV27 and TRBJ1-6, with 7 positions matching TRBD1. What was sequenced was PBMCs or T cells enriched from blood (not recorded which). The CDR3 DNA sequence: TGTGCCAGCAGCTCTCTGCGGACCGGACAGGAAAATTCACCCCTCCACTTT. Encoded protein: CASSSLRTGQENSPLHF.